This is a list of T cell receptor beta chains from one sample in a study of molecular identifiers for immune sequencing clone quantification. TCRdb re-called the PCR reads with MiXCR, one entry per CDR3 protein. The sample yields over 85,000 distinct CDR3 sequences, less than 35% seen once. Sample: naive CD8+ T cells from blood, with Jurkat cell RNA spiked in. The receptors come from a human donor in good health. Some libraries in this study had Jurkat cell RNA spiked in. Each CDR3 is given with its conserved first and last residue. The D gene is left open where the match is weak. Clone size is stated in some rows and not others, as once, few, many or a class when expanded.

clone size	V gene	J gene	D gene	CDR3 DNA	CDR3 protein
many	TRBV7-2	TRBJ2-4	NA	TGTGCCAGCAGCAAGTGGGCGATAGCCAAAAACATTCAGTACTTC	CASSKWAIAKNIQYF
few	TRBV7-9	TRBJ1-1	NA	TGTGCGATCCAACCCCCCACTCTAGGCTTT	CAIQPPTLGF
NA	TRBV5-6	TRBJ2-7	NA	TGTTCCAGCAGCCTCGGGACCACTACCTACGAGCAGTACTTC	CSSSLGTTTYEQYF
NA	TRBV10-2	TRBJ1-3	NA	TGCGCCAGCAGTGTGGTAGGGGGAAACACCATATATTTT	CASSVVGGNTIYF
NA	TRBV4-1	TRBJ1-2	NA	TGCGCCAGCAGCCAGAGTGGGGGGTTTGACTTTGGCTACACCTTC	CASSQSGGFDFGYTF
many	TRBV7-8	TRBJ2-3	NA	TGTGCCAGCAGCTTGGGTGGAGGGCGCAGCAGCACAGATACGCAGTATTTT	CASSLGGGRSSTDTQYF
many	TRBV27	TRBJ1-1	TRBD1	TGTGCCAGCAGTATAACAGGGGACGGGTACACTGAAGCTTTCTTT	CASSITGDGYTEAFF
few	TRBV27	TRBJ2-7	TRBD2	TGTGCCAGCAGCTACGAGGGCGGGAGGGCCCACGAGCAGTACTTC	CASSYEGGRAHEQYF
NA	TRBV5-3	TRBJ2-5	NA	TGTGCCAGCAGTATCAGGGTTTTCGGGGAGACCCAGTACTTC	CASSIRVFGETQYF
NA	TRBV27	TRBJ2-6	NA	TGTGCCAGCAGTTACACCTCTGGGGCCAACGTCCTGACTTTC	CASSYTSGANVLTF
many	TRBV19	TRBJ1-5	TRBD1	TGTGCCAGTAGTATAGCGGGGACAGAGCCCGACAATCAGCCCCAGCATTTT	CASSIAGTEPDNQPQHF
NA	TRBV14	TRBJ2-7	TRBD1	TGTGCCAGCAGCCAAGATACAGGACAGGGAGTCTACGAGCAGTACTTC	CASSQDTGQGVYEQYF
NA	TRBV2	TRBJ1-2	NA	TGTGCCAGCGGAAGGGGGGTTGGCTACACCTTC	CASGRGVGYTF
NA	TRBV27	TRBJ2-5	NA	TGTGCCAGCAGTCCGACAGGCATACAAGAGACCCAGTACTTC	CASSPTGIQETQYF
NA	TRBV13	TRBJ1-3	NA	TGTGCCAGCAGCTTCAGGGACGCTAGCTCTGGAAACACCATATATTTT	CASSFRDASSGNTIYF
NA	TRBV29-1	TRBJ1-4	NA	TGCAGCGTAATTCCTTGGACAGATGAAAAACTGTTTTTT	CSVIPWTDEKLFF
few	TRBV2	TRBJ2-1	TRBD2	TGTGCCAGCAGCTTAGCGGGAGGGCCGTACAATGAGCAGTTCTTC	CASSLAGGPYNEQFF
NA	TRBV21-1	TRBJ2-1	NA	TGTGCCAGCAGCAAAGAAGCCCCGGGACTAGATGGGTTCTTC	CASSKEAPGLDGFF
few	TRBV20-1	TRBJ2-5	NA	TGCAGTGCGGGGGGACAGTTCCAAGAGCCCCAGTACTTC	CSAGGQFQEPQYF
few	TRBV28	TRBJ2-2	TRBD1	TGTGCCAGCAGGACAGGGGAGAACACCGGGGAGCTGTTTTTT	CASRTGENTGELFF
NA	TRBV7-6	TRBJ1-1	NA	TGTGCCAGCAGCTCAAGTAAGGGACACCTGAACACTGAAGCTTTCTTT	CASSSSKGHLNTEAFF
NA	TRBV15	TRBJ2-5	TRBD1	TGTGCCACCAGCAGAGATTACGGGACAGGACAAGAGACCCAGTACTTC	CATSRDYGTGQETQYF
NA	TRBV28	TRBJ1-2	NA	TGTGCCAGCCTGGACGCCTATGGCTACACCTTC	CASLDAYGYTF
few	TRBV4-1	TRBJ2-7	NA	TGCGCCAGCAGCCAGGGGTTGGGCCACGAGCAGTACTTC	CASSQGLGHEQYF
NA	TRBV2	TRBJ2-5	TRBD2	TGTGCCAGCAATGACGGGAGGCAAGCGGGAGAGACCCAGTACTTC	CASNDGRQAGETQYF
many	TRBV20-1	TRBJ2-7	NA	TGCAGTGCTGTATTCGATGGGCTCTCTCCCTACGAGCAGTACTTC	CSAVFDGLSPYEQYF